The T cell receptor (beta chain) under discussion was sequenced for a study of radiation and T cells in renal cell carcinoma. Findings and limits, study-wide: Without pretreatment biopsies, baseline tumor clonotype presence was undetermined.

The method was immunoSEQ multiplex PCR; TCRdb's version includes in-frame clones alone and lacks a portion of them. The sample lists about 150,000 clones; roughly nine tenths were seen once. Documented time point: baseline pretreatment blood. The treatment was: 15 Gy SBRT to primary tumor, nephrectomy 4 weeks later. Serial blood draws occurred at baseline and 2 and 4 weeks post-SBRT. The CDR3 totals 15 residues. In germline, CDR1 is MRHNA, CDR2 SNTAGT. The trim removed 4 bases at V and 0 bases at J, leaving 4 bases unmatched. About this clone itself: Antigen: not known.

The sequences come from blood, collected from a patient whose treatment included radiotherapy and nephrectomy. The clonotype was recovered from a woman in her seventies with renal cell carcinoma. The J gene is TRBJ2-3, the V gene TRBV6-4; 7 bases are a match to TRBD1. This CDR3 reads CASSVGGGSTDTQYF. CDR3 in DNA: TGTGCCAGCAGTGTAGGGGGCGGGAGCACAGATACGCAGTATTTT.